The next 21 T cell receptor beta chains were all read from a single sample in a study of beta chain features in type 1 diabetes. What was sequenced were expressed TCRB transcripts, since all of the isolated RNA had been reverse transcribed. Libraries were prepared by immunoSEQ multiplex PCR; TCRdb keeps only in-frame clonotypes and omits some of them. The sample yields about 700,000 clones, 10% to 15% seen once. Antigens for these TCRs are unknown. General study findings and limits: A moderate, significant TCRB CDR3 shortening appeared in type 1 diabetes across four CD4+ subsets.

The sample consisted of naive CD4+ T cells from blood. The source of these receptors is a man between 18 and 35 years old with type 1 diabetes.

This clone was detected a few times. The rearrangement links TRBV11-3 to TRBJ2-2; D remains unclear. Trimming pared 1 base from V and 4 bases from J, leaving 10 bases between. This CDR3 is 15 amino acids long. CDR1 is SGHNT and CDR2 is YENEEA in the germline V gene. The CDR3 coding sequence is TGTGCCAGCAGCTTAGGGGGATCATTCACCGGGGAGCTGTTTTTT. Its protein product is CASSLGGSFTGELFF.

The chain joins TRBV29-1 to TRBJ2-3; TRBD1 matches 8 bases. V gave up 7 bases and J gave up 2 bases; unmatched junction bases: 8. Per the germline V gene, CDR1 is SQVTM and CDR2 is ANQGSEA. This CDR3 contains 14 residues. CDR3 in amino acids: CSDLGTGLTDTQYF. In DNA form, the CDR3 reads TGCAGCGATCTAGGGACAGGACTCACAGATACGCAGTATTTT.

This clone has only a few counts. The chain recombines TRBV30 with TRBJ1-1; D possibly corresponds to TRBD1 (5 bases). V was pared by 0 bases and J by 8 bases, with 7 bases between. The germline CDR1 and CDR2 sequences are GTSNPN and SVGIG (reference sequence). CDR3 length: 11 residues. The CDR3 DNA reads TGTGCCTGGAGTGTAGGGGACGAAGCTTTCTTT. It codes for CAWSVGDEAFF.

This clone appeared a few times. This sequence joins TRBV7-6 and TRBJ2-3; the D gene is possibly TRBD2 (6 bases). Germline V CDR1 and CDR2: SGHVS, FNYEAQ. V was trimmed by 5 bases and J by 3 bases, leaving 12 bases between them. The CDR3 contains 14 residues. CDR3 in amino acids: CASSPRRETDTQYF. CDR3 sequence (DNA): TGTGCCAGCAGCCCCAGACGGGAGACAGATACGCAGTATTTT.

This clone has just a few counts. The V and J genes are TRBV27 and TRBJ1-2; tentative D call: TRBD1 (6 bases). CDR1 and CDR2 (germline): MNHEY, SMNVEV (reference sequence). V was trimmed by 5 bases and J by 6 bases, leaving 13 bases between them. The CDR3 covers 13 residues. In nucleotides, the CDR3 is TGTGCCAGCAGTGCACCGGGGGCGAATGGCTACACCTTC. It is translated as CASSAPGANGYTF.

The V gene is TRBV27, the J gene TRBJ2-7; 10 bases align to TRBD1. The CDR3 contains 15 residues. Germline lookup yields CDR1 MNHEY and CDR2 SMNVEV (reference sequence). Trimming took 2 bases from V and 6 from J; bases not matched to a gene: 7. The CDR3 spells CASSLRDRGWGEQYF. CDR3 nucleotides: TGTGCCAGCAGTTTACGGGACAGGGGATGGGGCGAGCAGTACTTC.

The V call is TRBV10-3, the J call TRBJ2-1, with 11 bases aligning to TRBD2. This CDR3 is built from 14 residues. V gave up 10 bases and J gave up 7 bases; unmatched junction bases: 9. CDR1 ENHRY and CDR2 SYGVKD come from the germline V gene. CDR3 DNA sequence: TGTGCCACCGCACTAGCGGGGGACCTTAATGAGCAGTTCTTC. As protein: CATALAGDLNEQFF.

This clone was seen a few times. The CDR3 coding sequence is TGTGCCAGCAGCGTAGGTACAGGAGACACAGATACGCAGTATTTT. Protein: CASSVGTGDTDTQYF. The chain uses TRBV9 and TRBJ2-3, with D possibly being TRBD1 (5 bases). The V and J ends lost 0 bases and 2 bases respectively, with 10 bases between them. Germline lookup yields CDR1 SGDLS and CDR2 YYNGEE. This CDR3 contains 15 residues.

As to this clone: The sample holds other DNA sequences that translate to the same CDR3. The chain employs TRBV9 and TRBJ2-2; 8 nucleotides match TRBD1. The CDR3 has 16 amino acids. Germline lookup yields CDR1 SGDLS and CDR2 YYNGEE. V gave up 0 bases and J gave up 1 base; unmatched junction bases: 2. The CDR3 spells CASSVAGTGNTGELFF. CDR3 DNA: TGTGCCAGCAGCGTAGCAGGGACAGGGAACACCGGGGAGCTGTTTTTT.

This clone was found a few times. This chain joins TRBV19 and TRBJ2-7; TRBD1 or TRBD2 may be the D gene (6 bases each). The CDR3 sequence is 13 residues long. V dropped 4 bases and J dropped 6 bases, with 13 bases sitting between them. Germline CDR1 reads LNHDA; CDR2 reads SQIVND (reference sequence). The CDR3 DNA is TGTGCCAGTAGTACCCTGGAGGGGGTCGAGCAGTACTTC. This translates into CASSTLEGVEQYF.

The chain is built from TRBV6-1 and TRBJ1-4; no clear D gene. V was shortened by 2 bases and J by 0 bases, with 10 bases between the two germline ends. The CDR3 consists of 16 residues. The germline V gene has CDR1 MNHNS and CDR2 SASEGT. The CDR3 DNA reads TGTGCCAGCAGTGAATGGTACGGGACAACTAATGAAAAACTGTTTTTT. Amino acids: CASSEWYGTTNEKLFF.

The chain recombines TRBV7-8 with TRBJ2-2; no definite D call. The CDR3 loop spans 13 amino acids. CDR1 is SGHVS, CDR2 FQNEAQ, per germline. Trimming cost V 1 base and J 6 bases, with 6 bases left between them. The CDR3 here is CASSLVGAGELFF. Written as DNA, the CDR3 is TGTGCCAGCAGCTTAGTAGGTGCCGGGGAGCTGTTTTTT.

This clone was detected only a few times. V and J are TRBV7-6 and TRBJ2-7, with TRBD1 as a possible D gene (5 bases). CDR1 is SGHVS, CDR2 FNYEAQ, per germline. Between the trimmed V and J ends, which lost 8 bases and 0 bases, there was a span of 17 bases. The CDR3 runs to 15 residues. The CDR3 sequence is CASLSPSTDSYEQYF. The CDR3 DNA reads TGTGCCAGCCTATCTCCTTCGACAGACTCCTACGAGCAGTACTTC.

The chain carries TRBV6-6 and TRBJ1-2, with 8 positions matching TRBD1. CDR1 MNHNY and CDR2 SVGAGI come from the germline V gene (reference sequence). The CDR3 consists of 14 residues. Unmatched junction bases numbered 7, after V lost 5 bases and J lost 5 bases. The CDR3 here is CASSATGAVYGYTF. The CDR3 DNA is TGTGCCAGCAGTGCGACAGGGGCAGTATATGGCTACACCTTC.

The chain has TRBV10-3 and TRBJ2-5; TRBD2 aligns across 10 bases. CDR1 ENHRY and CDR2 SYGVKD come from the germline V gene. Trimming cost V 6 bases and J 5 bases; bases outside gene matches: 6. CDR3 size: 14 residues. In DNA form, the CDR3 reads TGTGCCATCAGGAGGGGGACTAGCGTGGAGACCCAGTACTTC. Protein: CAIRRGTSVETQYF.

V usage is TRBV10-3 and J usage is TRBJ1-4, with D hard to call. Germline CDR1 and CDR2: ENHRY and SYGVKD. With 4 bases removed from V and 4 bases from J, the gap between germline ends came to 7 bases. The CDR3 covers 13 residues. For the CDR3, the DNA is TGTGCCATCAGTGGAGATGTTAATGAAAAACTGTTTTTT. This sequence encodes CAISGDVNEKLFF.

The chain has TRBV5-1 and TRBJ2-2, with D tentatively TRBD2 (6 bases). Germline V gene sequence: CDR1 SGHRS, CDR2 YFSETQ. V was trimmed by 1 base and J by 6 bases, leaving 13 bases between them. The CDR3 length is 15 residues. The CDR3 nucleotides are TGCGCCAGCAGCTTGTCCGGGGGTCAACCCGGGGAGCTGTTTTTT. Translated, it gives CASSLSGGQPGELFF.

This clone has only a few counts. The chain employs TRBV25-1 and TRBJ1-2; the match to TRBD1 covers 8 bases. The V gene end was trimmed by 3 bases and the J gene end by 4 bases; junction bases not matched to a gene: 7. The CDR3 loop spans 15 amino acids. The V gene's germline CDR1 is MGHDK and CDR2 SYGVNS. The CDR3, as DNA: TGTGCCAGCAGTGAGATGACAGGGGTATCCTATGGCTACACCTTC. Residues: CASSEMTGVSYGYTF.

The chain links TRBV7-9 to TRBJ1-2, with D perhaps TRBD1 (6 bases). CDR1 and CDR2 (germline): SEHNR, FQNEAQ (reference sequence). Trimming took off 5 bases at V and 0 bases at J, with 16 bases between the two ends. The CDR3 loop spans 16 amino acids. The CDR3 nucleotides are TGTGCCAGCAGCCAGTGGAACAGGGAATCTAACTATGGCTACACCTTC. Protein sequence: CASSQWNRESNYGYTF.

As concerns this clone: The sample contains more than one DNA sequence encoding this CDR3. The chain recombines TRBV27 with TRBJ2-7, with D tentatively TRBD1 or TRBD2 (5 bases each). CDR3 length equals 13 residues. Germline V lookup: CDR1 MNHEY, CDR2 SMNVEV (reference sequence). Trimming took off 2 bases at V and 2 bases at J, with 7 bases between the two ends. The DNA of the CDR3 is TGTGCCAGCAGTTTAGGGGGACCCTACGAGCAGTACTTC. Translation gives CASSLGGPYEQYF.

The table lists this clone with a few counts. The gene calls are TRBV7-9 and TRBJ1-1, with a possible D match to TRBD1 (5 bases). V was shortened by 1 base and J by 11 bases, with 14 bases between the two germline ends. Germline CDR1 and CDR2: SEHNR and FQNEAQ (reference sequence). The CDR3 spans 13 residues. CDR3 sequence reads: CASSLGWGLGAFF. The CDR3 DNA reads as TGTGCCAGCAGCTTAGGGTGGGGCCTGGGGGCTTTCTTT.